Following are 26 T cell receptor beta chains from one sample sequenced in a study of cytomegalovirus exposure and HLA in healthy donors. The PCR used 60 Vbeta and 13 Jbeta primers. The method was immunoSEQ multiplex PCR; TCRdb's version includes in-frame clones alone and lacks a portion of them. The table lists some 180,000 clones, roughly 9.4% of them singletons. Specimen: PBMCs. Receptors originate from a woman aged 25 to 39 in good health and CMV-seropositive.

The rearrangement joins TRBV7-9 to TRBJ1-4; the match to TRBD1 covers 8 bases. J was trimmed by 7 bases and V by 3 bases; bases with no gene match: 4. Germline CDR1 reads SEHNR; CDR2 reads FQNEAQ (reference sequence). The CDR3 consists of 14 residues. The DNA of the CDR3 is TGTGCCAGCAGCTTCACAGGGGGACTTGAAAAACTGTTTTTT. This gives the protein CASSFTGGLEKLFF.

In this sample, this clone turned up a few times. The CDR3 loop is CASSSRPGLLRYEQYF. The CDR3 DNA reads TGTGCCAGCAGCTCTCGACCGGGACTCTTACGATACGAGCAGTACTTC. The gene calls are TRBV5-4 and TRBJ2-7, with TRBD2 as a possible D gene (6 bases). The CDR3 has 16 amino acids. Germline V lookup: CDR1 SGHNT, CDR2 YYREEE (reference sequence). V was clipped by 3 bases and J by 4 bases, with 20 bases between them.

The chain has TRBV6-1 and TRBJ1-5; 9 bases are a match to TRBD1. The J segment lost 4 bases and the V segment lost 0 bases, leaving 7 bases of the junction unmatched. This CDR3 has 17 residues. CDR1 is MNHNS and CDR2 is SASEGT in the germline V gene. In DNA, the CDR3 is TGTGCCAGCAGTGAAGCAGGGGGACAGGGAGCAAATCAGCCCCAGCATTTT. It yields the protein CASSEAGGQGANQPQHF.

This clone was seen more than once but under ten times. In nucleotides, the CDR3 is TGTGCCAGCAGTGAATACAGTAACACTGAAGCTTTCTTT. It codes for CASSEYSNTEAFF. This chain uses TRBV25-1 with TRBJ1-1; D not certain. Trimming left V 0 bases short and J 2 bases short, with 4 bases between. Looked up from germline, CDR1 is MGHDK and CDR2 is SYGVNS. This CDR3 spans 13 amino acids.

The V and J genes are TRBV28 and TRBJ2-5, with 7 nucleotides matching TRBD2. This CDR3 has 15 residues. With 5 bases clipped from V and 0 bases from J, the junction kept 6 bases outside the gene matches. Germline CDR1 and CDR2: MDHEN and SYDVKM. The CDR3 region has the DNA TGTGCCAGCAGTCCCACTAGCGCCTACCAAGAGACCCAGTACTTC. Amino acid sequence: CASSPTSAYQETQYF.

The chain has TRBV5-1 and TRBJ2-1, with D maybe TRBD1 (6 bases). This CDR3 has 16 amino acids. V lost 6 bases and J lost 5, with 21 bases in between. Germline-derived CDR1 and CDR2 are SGHRS and YFSETQ. CDR3 region: CASTVGDTQRNNEQFF. CDR3 sequence (DNA): TGCGCCAGCACCGTAGGGGACACGCAGAGGAACAATGAGCAGTTCTTC.

The gene calls are TRBV6-6 and TRBJ1-1, with D possibly TRBD1 on 6 matching bases. The CDR3 is made up of 13 amino acids. CDR1 MNHNY and CDR2 SVGAGI come from the germline V gene (reference sequence). Trimming removed 2 bases at V and 5 bases at J, with 9 bases between. CDR3 residues: CASSYQGSTEAFF. In nucleotides, the CDR3 is TGTGCCAGCAGTTACCAGGGGTCAACTGAAGCTTTCTTT.

This clone was seen only a few times. The rearrangement uses TRBV5-1 and TRBJ2-2; 10 bases are shared with TRBD2. Germline values: CDR1 SGHRS, CDR2 YFSETQ. CDR3 length equals 15 residues. V was pared by 1 base and J by 8 bases, with 5 bases of the junction left unmatched. This chain's CDR3 is CASSLFTSGKGELFF. CDR3 DNA sequence: TGCGCCAGCAGCTTGTTTACTAGCGGGAAGGGGGAGCTGTTTTTT.

This clone was detected only a few times. The chain uses TRBV15 and TRBJ1-3; tentative D call: TRBD1 (6 bases). V was trimmed by 3 bases and J by 0 bases, leaving 12 bases between them. The CDR3 extends over 16 amino acids. Germline CDR1 reads LNHNV; CDR2 reads YYDKDF (reference sequence). The CDR3 loop is CATSSRQASSGNTIYF. In DNA form, the CDR3 reads TGTGCCACCAGCAGCCGACAGGCTAGCTCTGGAAACACCATATATTTT.

The gene calls are TRBV12-2 and TRBJ2-5; whether TRBD1, the table's D call, matches the DNA was not checked. TRBV12-2 is a listed pseudogene. This CDR3 comprises 17 residues. The chain's CDR3 is CASRHVRQGSFQETQYF. The CDR3, as DNA: TGTGCAAGTCGCCACGTCCGGCAGGGGTCATTCCAAGAGACCCAGTACTTC.

This clone has more than one count but fewer than ten. This CDR3 is also generated by other DNA sequences in the sample. The V call is TRBV4-1, the J call TRBJ1-4; TRBD1 matches at 10 bases. With V trimmed by 2 bases and J by 7 bases, 4 bases remained unmatched. The CDR3 spans 15 residues. Germline V gene sequence: CDR1 MGHRA, CDR2 YSYEKL. The CDR3 loop is CASSQSGTGAEKLFF. CDR3 bases: TGCGCCAGCAGCCAATCAGGGACAGGGGCTGAAAAACTGTTTTTT.

This clone has a handful of counts. The J gene is TRBJ2-1, the V gene TRBV11-2; D might be TRBD2 (6 bases). Trimming removed 5 bases at V and 9 bases at J, with 14 bases between. The CDR3 extends over 13 amino acids. Germline V gene data show CDR1 as SGHAT and CDR2 as FQNNGV. CDR3 in DNA: TGTGCCAGCAGCCTCGGGACTGCGGCTGAGCAGTTCTTC. This encodes CASSLGTAAEQFF.

The V and J genes are TRBV27 and TRBJ1-1; D gene unclear. The V and J ends lost 2 bases and 1 base respectively, with 11 bases between them. Germline V gene sequence: CDR1 MNHEY, CDR2 SMNVEV (reference sequence). The CDR3 totals 15 residues. The CDR3 bases are TGTGCCAGCAGTTTAACACCGGGAGAGAACACTGAAGCTTTCTTT. Translated: CASSLTPGENTEAFF.

This clone was seen a handful of times. This sequence joins TRBV11-2 and TRBJ2-1, with TRBD2 identical over 11 bases. The CDR3 extends over 16 amino acids. CDR1 and CDR2 (germline): SGHAT, FQNNGV. Trimming at V came to 5 bases and at J to 6 bases, leaving 9 bases not matched to a gene. The CDR3 coding sequence is TGTGCCAGCAGCCCTAATAGCGGGAGGGCCGTCAATGAGCAGTTCTTC. This sequence encodes CASSPNSGRAVNEQFF.

The chain combines TRBV5-1 with TRBJ1-1, with D unclear. This CDR3 region has 14 residues. Germline V gene sequence: CDR1 SGHRS, CDR2 YFSETQ. The V end lost 0 bases, the J end lost 2 bases, and 8 bases lay between the germline ends. The CDR3 loop is CASSLDRPNTEAFF. Here the CDR3 DNA reads TGCGCCAGCAGCTTGGACAGACCCAACACTGAAGCTTTCTTT. Full variable domain (rest looked up from reference TRBV5-1 and TRBJ1-1): KAGVTQTPRYLIKTRGQQVTLSCSPISGHRSVSWYQQTPGQGLQFLFEYFSETQRNKGNFPGRFSGRQFSNSRSEMNVSTLELGDSALYLCASSLDRPNTEAFFGQGTRLTVV.

A few counts support this clone. The chain carries TRBV7-2 and TRBJ2-3; 14 nucleotides match TRBD2. This CDR3 is built from 17 residues. From germline, CDR1 is SGHTA and CDR2 FQGNSA. The junction had 6 bases not matched to a gene; V was cut back by 4 bases and J by 3 bases. The CDR3, as DNA: TGTGCCAGCAGCTCGGGACTAGCGGGAGTAGGAACAGATACGCAGTATTTT. This translates into CASSSGLAGVGTDTQYF.

The chain links TRBV10-1 to TRBJ2-3; 8 bases agree with TRBD2. Germline V gene sequence: CDR1 WNHNN, CDR2 SYGVQD (reference sequence). CDR3 length: 14 residues. V was clipped by 6 bases and J by 6 bases; unmatched bases: 8. CDR3 bases: TGCGCCAGCAGCCCGGGACTAGTCACCGATACGCAGTATTTT. Protein sequence: CASSPGLVTDTQYF.

This clone came up a few times. The rearrangement joins TRBV29-1 to TRBJ2-7, with D perhaps matching TRBD1 (5 bases). Germline CDR1 is SQVTM and CDR2 is ANQGSEA. Trimming removed 4 bases from V and 0 bases from J, with 10 bases in between. This CDR3 has 13 residues. The CDR3 DNA sequence: TGCAGCGTTGTGCAGGGTTCCTCCTACGAGCAGTACTTC. Amino acid sequence: CSVVQGSSYEQYF.

The chain joins TRBV6-6 to TRBJ2-1; 7 bases fit TRBD2. Germline V CDR1 and CDR2: MNHNY, SVGAGI (reference sequence). V was pared by 2 bases and J by 6 bases, with 4 bases of the junction left unmatched. This CDR3 is 14 amino acids long. The CDR3 DNA sequence: TGTGCCAGCAGTTACCGGGACTACTCCAATGAGCAGTTCTTC. It codes for CASSYRDYSNEQFF.

Comment on this clone: At the DNA level, this CDR3 is encoded by other sequences in the same sample as well. The rearrangement joins TRBV27 to TRBJ1-2, with 10 bases identical to TRBD1. Germline loops: CDR1 MNHEY, CDR2 SMNVEV (reference sequence). Unmatched junction bases numbered 22, after V lost 5 bases and J lost 4 bases. There are 20 residues in the CDR3. The CDR3: CASSPTRTGQGKIYPYGYTF. As DNA, the CDR3 is TGTGCCAGCAGTCCCACCCGTACGGGACAGGGGAAAATCTATCCCTATGGCTACACCTTC.

The chain uses TRBV2 and TRBJ1-1; possible D gene TRBD1, 6 bases. In germline, CDR1 is SNHLY, CDR2 FYNNEI. The V and J ends lost 3 bases and 4 bases respectively, with 15 bases between them. The CDR3 runs 15 residues. Written as DNA, the CDR3 is TGTGCCAGCAGTGATAGCCAGGGGTTGAGCACTGAAGCTTTCTTT. It specifies CASSDSQGLSTEAFF.

A few counts support this clone. This rearrangement joins TRBV6-6 to TRBJ1-1; D gene uncertain. From germline, CDR1 is MNHNY and CDR2 SVGAGI (reference sequence). The CDR3 totals 14 residues. The V gene lost 1 base and the J gene lost 1 base, with 7 bases spanning the gap. In DNA form, the CDR3 reads TGTGCCAGCAGTTACTATGGCTCGAACACTGAAGCTTTCTTT. Its protein is CASSYYGSNTEAFF.

There are a few counts of this clone. This chain connects TRBV10-1 to TRBJ2-5; D possibly corresponds to TRBD1 (6 bases). The CDR3 is 20 residues long. Germline V gene lookup returns CDR1 WNHNN and CDR2 SYGVQD (reference sequence). V lost 4 bases and J 0 bases, leaving 27 bases between the germline ends. This CDR3 reads CASSGSTTGTPRWYQETQYF. CDR3 DNA: TGCGCCAGCAGTGGCAGTACGACAGGTACCCCGAGATGGTACCAAGAGACCCAGTACTTC.

This clone has only a few counts. V usage is TRBV15 and J usage is TRBJ1-5, with unresolved D. This CDR3 has 15 amino acids. Germline-derived CDR1 and CDR2 are LNHNV and YYDKDF (reference sequence). V was clipped by 3 bases and J by 0 bases, with 9 bases between them. The CDR3 DNA is TGTGCCACCAGCAGTGCGGGGTATAGCAATCAGCCCCAGCATTTT. The encoded protein is CATSSAGYSNQPQHF.

This clone was seen a few times. V and J are TRBV10-2 and TRBJ1-1, with TRBD1 as a possible D gene (5 bases). The CDR3 has 12 residues. Deletions cut 7 bases from V and 6 bases from J, with 12 bases between. Germline V gives CDR1 WSHSY, CDR2 SAAADI. CDR3 coding DNA: TGCGCCAGCAATTCAGGGATCGCTGAAGCTTTCTTT. This codes for CASNSGIAEAFF.

The V and J genes are TRBV15 and TRBJ2-7; D may be TRBD1 (5 bases). The CDR3 totals 12 residues. Germline CDR1 and CDR2: LNHNV and YYDKDF (reference sequence). Trimming removed 5 bases at V and 2 bases at J, with 7 bases between. The DNA for the CDR3 is TGTGCCACCAGCGGACAAGCCTACGAGCAGTACTTC. It codes for CATSGQAYEQYF.